Here is one T cell receptor (beta chain) with its context. Its antigen remains unknown. UMI-labeled 5' RACE TRB cDNA libraries were prepared from the cells. One entry per CDR3 protein, without DNA, is what TCRdb gives after re-calling the 5' RACE reads. This sample contains approximately 130,000 distinct CDR3 sequences. This specimen comes from a study of CXCR3-negative and CXCR3-positive naive CD8 T cells. Study-wide results and caveats: TRB CDR3s were more hydrophobic in CXCR3-positive than in CXCR3-negative naive cells.

The CDR3 has 14 residues. Per germline, CDR1 SEHNR and CDR2 FQNEAQ (reference sequence). Sequencing input: naive CXCR3+ CD8+ T cells from blood. Documented subset: CD45RO-CCR7+CD27+CD95- naive CD8+ T cells expressing CXCR3 (TNR3+). This TCR came from a human donor in good health. Some clones in this sample may be carry-over from other donors' samples. The genes are TRBV7-9 and TRBJ2-2; lacking DNA, the TRBD2 call made by TCRdb goes unchecked. CDR3 residues: CASSSRMAPGELFF.